Listed here is a single TCR beta chain. Its antigen is unknown. CDR1 is LGHDT, CDR2 YNNKEL, per germline (reference sequence). CDR3 size: 13 residues. The V gene lost 4 bases and the J gene lost 3 bases, with 9 bases spanning the gap. Sequencing of TCR beta covered CD8+ and CD4+ T cells obtained from blood. RNA was extracted with the RNeasy kit, and a quantity of about 0.45 to 1 ug was reverse transcribed using random hexamers. The immunoSEQ assay covered 54 Vbeta and 13 Jbeta segments for CDR3. TCRdb reprocessed the immunoSEQ multiplex PCR reads via MiXCR and lists one record per CDR3 protein. The sample includes hundreds of thousands of distinct CDR3 sequences, approximately 95% of them seen just once. The sample originates from a study of CD8 T cells in Susac syndrome. Study-wide results and caveats: Acknowledgment was made by the study that its TCR sequencing and HLA analysis involved a relatively small number of individuals.

The sequence was obtained from a human donor with multiple sclerosis. This chain connects TRBV3-1 to TRBJ1-2; D is possibly TRBD1 (5 bases). What was sequenced was CD4+ T cells from PBMCs. Written as DNA, the CDR3 is TGTGCCAGCAGCCTAAGAGGGGACTATGGCTACACCTTC. Its protein is CASSLRGDYGYTF.